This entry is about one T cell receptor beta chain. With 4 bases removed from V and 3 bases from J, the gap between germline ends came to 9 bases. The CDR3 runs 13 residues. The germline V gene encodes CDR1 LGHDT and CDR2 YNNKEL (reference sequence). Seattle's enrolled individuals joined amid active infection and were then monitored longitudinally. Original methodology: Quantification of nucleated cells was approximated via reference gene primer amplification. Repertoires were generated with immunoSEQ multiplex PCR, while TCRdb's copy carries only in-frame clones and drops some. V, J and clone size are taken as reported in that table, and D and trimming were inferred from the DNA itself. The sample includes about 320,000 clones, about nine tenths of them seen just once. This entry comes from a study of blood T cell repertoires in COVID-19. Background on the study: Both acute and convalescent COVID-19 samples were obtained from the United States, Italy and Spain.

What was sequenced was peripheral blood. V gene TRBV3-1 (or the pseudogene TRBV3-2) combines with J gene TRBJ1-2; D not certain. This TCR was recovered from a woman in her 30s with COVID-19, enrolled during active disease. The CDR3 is CASSRSQYYGYTF. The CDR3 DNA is TGTGCCAGCAGCCGAAGCCAATACTATGGCTACACCTTC.